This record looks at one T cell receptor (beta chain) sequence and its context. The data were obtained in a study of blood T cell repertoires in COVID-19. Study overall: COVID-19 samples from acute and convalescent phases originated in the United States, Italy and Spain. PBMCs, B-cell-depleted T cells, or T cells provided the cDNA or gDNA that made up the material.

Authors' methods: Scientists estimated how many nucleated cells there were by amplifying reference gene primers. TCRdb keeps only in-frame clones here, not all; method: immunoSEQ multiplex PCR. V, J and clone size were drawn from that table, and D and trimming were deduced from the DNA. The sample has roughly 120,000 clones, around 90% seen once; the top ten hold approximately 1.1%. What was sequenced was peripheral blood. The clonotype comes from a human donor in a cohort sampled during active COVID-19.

The CDR3 DNA sequence: TGTGCCACCAGCAGGGTTCAGGACTTCGCGATGGGTGAAAAACTGTTTTTT. This encodes CATSRVQDFAMGEKLFF. This rearrangement joins TRBV15 to TRBJ1-4; D gene unclear. V was clipped by 3 bases and J by 7 bases, with 21 bases between them. The CDR3 length is 17 residues. The germline V gene has CDR1 LNHNV and CDR2 YYDKDF (reference sequence).